These 17 T cell receptor beta chains were sequenced from one sample in a study of cytomegalovirus exposure and HLA in healthy donors. The PCR had 60 Vbeta and 13 Jbeta primers. Sequencing used immunoSEQ multiplex PCR; TCRdb keeps in-frame clones, though not all of them. This repertoire shows some 150,000 clones, 82% found once; its top ten account for roughly 10%. The sequencing sample was made of PBMCs. Every receptor here comes from a man over 45 in good health and CMV-seropositive.

This rearrangement joins TRBV6-1 to TRBJ1-1; 7 bases match TRBD1. Unmatched junction bases numbered 5, after V lost 7 bases and J lost 3 bases. Germline V gene sequence: CDR1 MNHNS, CDR2 SASEGT. This CDR3 has 13 residues. The CDR3 region has the DNA TGTGCCAGCACTCGACAGGGAGACACTGAAGCTTTCTTT. Translated, it gives CASTRQGDTEAFF.

The chain has TRBV5-1 and TRBJ2-5; 11 bases are a match to TRBD2. The germline V gene has CDR1 SGHRS and CDR2 YFSETQ. The junction had 2 bases not matched to a gene; V was cut back by 4 bases and J by 0 bases. The CDR3 loop spans 15 amino acids. CDR3 loop: CASSRLAGHQETQYF. In DNA form, the CDR3 reads TGCGCCAGCAGCAGACTAGCGGGACACCAAGAGACCCAGTACTTC.

The chain recombines TRBV5-1 with TRBJ1-5, with TRBD1 identical over 9 bases. This CDR3 region has 17 residues. Germline lookup yields CDR1 SGHRS and CDR2 YFSETQ. The V gene end was trimmed by 0 bases and the J gene end by 2 bases; junction bases not matched to a gene: 6. The CDR3, as DNA: TGCGCCAGCAGCTTGGGGACAGGGGTGACCGGCAATCAGCCCCAGCATTTT. It is translated as CASSLGTGVTGNQPQHF. Filled out from reference TRBV5-1 and TRBJ1-5, the complete variable domain reads KAGVTQTPRYLIKTRGQQVTLSCSPISGHRSVSWYQQTPGQGLQFLFEYFSETQRNKGNFPGRFSGRQFSNSRSEMNVSTLELGDSALYLCASSLGTGVTGNQPQHFGDGTRLSIL.

This rearrangement joins TRBV30 to TRBJ2-5, with TRBD2 identical over 8 bases. Germline V gene lookup returns CDR1 GTSNPN and CDR2 SVGIG (reference sequence). The CDR3 runs 17 residues. The J segment lost 0 bases and the V segment lost 1 base, leaving 10 bases of the junction unmatched. DNA of the CDR3: TGTGCCTGGAGTGGAACACTAGCGCGGGGGGACCAAGAGACCCAGTACTTC. Translation: CAWSGTLARGDQETQYF. Full variable domain (missing parts from reference TRBV30 and TRBJ2-5): SQTIHQWPATLVQPVGSPLSLECTVEGTSNPNLYWYRQAAGRGLQLLFYSVGIGQISSEVPQNLSASRPQDRQFILSSKKLLLSDSGFYLCAWSGTLARGDQETQYFGPGTRLLVL.

V and J are TRBV28 and TRBJ2-2; D remains ambiguous. V gave up 1 base and J gave up 7 bases, with 13 bases separating them. This CDR3 has 15 amino acids. From germline, CDR1 is MDHEN and CDR2 SYDVKM. The CDR3 DNA is TGTGCCAGCAGTTTATTGGGTCAGGTCAGCGGGGAGCTGTTTTTT. Translation: CASSLLGQVSGELFF.

The chain carries TRBV5-1 and TRBJ2-2; the match to TRBD2 covers 9 bases. CDR3 length equals 16 residues. V dropped 1 base and J dropped 2; count of bases not matched to a gene: 3. In germline, CDR1 is SGHRS, CDR2 YFSETQ. CDR3 sequence: CASSLRAGGNTGELFF. Here the CDR3 DNA reads TGCGCCAGCAGCTTGCGAGCGGGGGGCAACACCGGGGAGCTGTTTTTT.

This clone came up a few times. The chain has TRBV7-3 and TRBJ2-2, with TRBD2 identical over 11 bases. Per germline, CDR1 SGHTA and CDR2 FQGTGA. With V trimmed by 5 bases and J by 0 bases, 2 bases remained unmatched. This CDR3 has 16 amino acids. The CDR3 region has the DNA TGTGCCAGCAGCATAGCGGGGGGGTCGAACACCGGGGAGCTGTTTTTT. Translating it yields CASSIAGGSNTGELFF.

Here the CDR3 reads CASHKRASGGSNTQYF. For the CDR3, the DNA is TGTGCCAGCCACAAAAGGGCTAGCGGGGGGTCAAATACGCAGTATTTT. The chain links TRBV2 to TRBJ2-3; the match to TRBD2 covers 11 bases. Germline trimming cut 8 bases from V and 7 bases from J; bases unmatched to any gene: 14. CDR1 SNHLY and CDR2 FYNNEI come from the germline V gene. CDR3 length equals 16 residues.

The gene calls are TRBV14 and TRBJ2-7; D perhaps matches TRBD1 (5 bases). Germline lookup yields CDR1 SGHDN and CDR2 FVKESK. The CDR3 spans 13 residues. Trimming took off 4 bases at V and 4 bases at J, with 11 bases between the two ends. CDR3 region: CASSPQGLYEQYF. DNA for the CDR3: TGTGCCAGCAGCCCCCAGGGCCTATACGAGCAGTACTTC.

The J gene is TRBJ1-4, the V gene TRBV4-3; D is unresolved. Germline V CDR1 and CDR2: LGHNA, YSLEER. Trimming removed 4 bases from V and 5 bases from J, with 14 bases in between. The CDR3 contains 15 residues. The CDR3 DNA follows: TGCGCCAGCAGCCCCCTCCCAGGCCCAAATGAAAAACTGTTTTTT. Its protein is CASSPLPGPNEKLFF.

This rearrangement joins TRBV5-1 to TRBJ2-7; a possible D gene is TRBD1 (5 bases). V was pared by 0 bases and J by 6 bases, with 10 bases between. Germline loops: CDR1 SGHRS, CDR2 YFSETQ. The CDR3 loop spans 13 amino acids. The CDR3, as DNA: TGCGCCAGCAGCTTGGGGGCAGGGCTCGAGCAGTACTTC. Its protein product is CASSLGAGLEQYF.

The rearrangement links TRBV2 to TRBJ1-6; D unresolved. The CDR3 has 15 amino acids. The germline V and J ends were trimmed by 5 bases and 6 bases, with 14 bases remaining between them. Germline V lookup: CDR1 SNHLY, CDR2 FYNNEI. Here the CDR3 reads CASSMGGYGNSPLHF. The CDR3 DNA follows: TGTGCCAGCAGTATGGGCGGGTACGGTAATTCACCCCTCCACTTT. Full variable domain (remainder filled in from reference TRBV2 and TRBJ1-6): EPEVTQTPSHQVTQMGQEVILRCVPISNHLYFYWYRQILGQKVEFLVSFYNNEISEKSEIFDDQFSVERPDGSNFTLKIRSTKLEDSAMYFCASSMGGYGNSPLHFGNGTRLTVT.

The J gene is TRBJ2-2, the V gene TRBV2; D is possibly TRBD1 (6 bases). Germline values: CDR1 SNHLY, CDR2 FYNNEI. The V gene lost 6 bases and the J gene lost 3 bases, with 17 bases spanning the gap. The CDR3 consists of 16 residues. CDR3 bases: TGTGCCAGCAGCCCTAGAGTGGGGGCATACACCGGGGAGCTGTTTTTT. Protein: CASSPRVGAYTGELFF.

With respect to this clone: The identical CDR3 is also encoded by other nucleotide sequences in the sample. The J gene is TRBJ2-7, the V gene TRBV5-6; possibly TRBD2 for D (6 bases). Looked up from germline, CDR1 is SGHDT and CDR2 is YYEEEE. The CDR3 is 13 amino acids. V shed 2 bases and J shed 0 bases, with 6 bases lying between them. The CDR3 bases are TGTGCCAGCAGCTTCGGGAGCTCCTACGAGCAGTACTTC. Translating it yields CASSFGSSYEQYF.

This clone appeared a few times. The rearrangement joins TRBV7-9 to TRBJ1-2; a possible D gene is TRBD1 (6 bases). The CDR3 contains 15 residues. The germline V gene encodes CDR1 SEHNR and CDR2 FQNEAQ (reference sequence). Trimming pared 5 bases from V and 6 bases from J, leaving 19 bases between. CDR3 residues: CASSPGQMVGHGYTF. Written as DNA, the CDR3 is TGTGCCAGCAGCCCCGGACAGATGGTCGGGCATGGCTACACCTTC. Drawing the rest from reference TRBV7-9 and TRBJ1-2, the complete variable domain is DTGVSQNPRHKITKRGQNVTFRCDPISEHNRLYWYRQTLGQGPEFLTYFQNEAQLEKSRLLSDRFSAERPKGSFSTLEIQRTEQGDSAMYLCASSPGQMVGHGYTFGSGTRLTVV.

CDR3 loop: CASSQDPGTDGYNEQFF. CDR3 in DNA: TGTGCCAGCAGCCAAGATCCGGGGACAGATGGGTACAATGAGCAGTTCTTC. V is TRBV4-2 and J is TRBJ2-1; 7 nucleotides match TRBD1. Germline lookup yields CDR1 LGHNA and CDR2 YNFKEQ. The CDR3 consists of 17 residues. V trimming: 0 bases; J trimming: 4 bases; junction bases outside the gene matches: 9.

This clone was seen more than once but under ten times. The V and J genes are TRBV27 and TRBJ2-7; 7 bases fit TRBD1. The germline gives CDR1 MNHEY, CDR2 SMNVEV (reference sequence). V was clipped by 5 bases and J by 5 bases; unmatched bases: 6. CDR3 size: 13 residues. CDR3 coding DNA: TGTGCCAGCAGTACGACAGGGTTCCACGAGCAGTACTTC. It is translated as CASSTTGFHEQYF.